This T cell receptor beta chain was captured by sequencing in a study of T cell repertoires in aging, cancer and after chemotherapy. General study results and limits: Rebound thymic output was suggested by rising median generation probability during chemotherapy in each cancer cohort.

Peripheral blood genomic DNA, not sorted cells or RNA, was the template. Multiplex touch-down PCR with TRB-A/B primers amplified rearranged V-D-J TRB sequences. TCRdb independently ran MiXCR on the multiplex PCR reads; one entry per CDR3 protein. Found here are 1,000 to 1,500 distinct CDR3 sequences, roughly a quarter of them singletons; the top ten hold 32%. This clonotype was counted only a few times. Its antigen is not known. Losses at the gene ends were 0 bases for V and 0 bases for J; bases not matched to a gene: 5. CDR1 is KGHSH, CDR2 LQKENI, per germline. This CDR3 has 17 amino acids. The rearrangement links TRBV18 to TRBJ1-1; 9 bases align to TRBD1. Sequenced sample: blood. This sequence was found in a human donor with a solid tumor. The CDR3 region has the DNA TGTGCCAGCTCACCACCGGCCGGGACAGGGCTGAACACTGAAGCTTTCTTT. Residues: CASSPPAGTGLNTEAFF. The full variable domain, its missing parts supplied by reference TRBV18 and TRBJ1-1, is NAGVMQNPRHLVRRRGQEARLRCSPMKGHSHVYWYRQLPEEGLKFMVYLQKENIIDESGMPKERFSAEFPKEGPSILRIQQVVRGDSAAYFCASSPPAGTGLNTEAFFGQGTRLTVV.